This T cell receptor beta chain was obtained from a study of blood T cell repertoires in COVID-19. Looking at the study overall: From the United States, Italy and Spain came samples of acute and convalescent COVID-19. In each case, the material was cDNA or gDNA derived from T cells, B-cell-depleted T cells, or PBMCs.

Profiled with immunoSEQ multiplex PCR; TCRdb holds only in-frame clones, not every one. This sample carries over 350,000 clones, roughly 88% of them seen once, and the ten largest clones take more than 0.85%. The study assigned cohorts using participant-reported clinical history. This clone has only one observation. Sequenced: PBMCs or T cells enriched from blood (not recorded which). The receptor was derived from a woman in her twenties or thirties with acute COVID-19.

The DNA of the CDR3 is TGTGCCAGTAGTATATCCGGACAACATAATTCACCCCTCCACTTT. Protein sequence: CASSISGQHNSPLHF. The genes are TRBV19 and TRBJ1-6, with a weak D call TRBD1 (5 bases). Looked up from germline, CDR1 is LNHDA and CDR2 is SQIVND (reference sequence). CDR3 length: 15 residues. The germline V and J ends were trimmed by 2 bases and 5 bases, with 10 bases remaining between them.